The clone carrying this T cell receptor (beta chain) occurred once. Method: immunoSEQ multiplex PCR; TCRdb's copy keeps in-frame clones and lacks some. Counted here are 40,000 to 45,000 clones, more than 60% occurring once; the ten biggest clones make up 8.5% to 10%. Per the germline V gene, CDR1 is MNHNY and CDR2 is SVGAGI (reference sequence). The CDR3 loop spans 15 amino acids. Trimming removed 3 bases from V and 4 bases from J; junction bases left unmatched: 8. The data are from a study of radiotherapy plus CTLA-4 blockade in lung cancer. The source material was peripheral blood, sampled from a patient treated with radiotherapy plus ipilimumab. This TCR came from a human donor with non-small cell lung cancer who had stable disease on radiotherapy plus ipilimumab. V gene TRBV6-6 combines with J gene TRBJ2-5; 7 bases line up with TRBD1. CDR3 nucleotides: TGTGCCAGCAGTTATTACGACAGGGCGAGAGAGACCCAGTACTTC. It yields the protein CASSYYDRARETQYF.